The clone carrying this T cell receptor (beta chain) was found a few times. V lost 6 bases and J 3 bases, leaving 5 bases between the germline ends. Germline CDR1 and CDR2: DFQATT and SNEGSKA (reference sequence). This CDR3 contains 10 residues. Repertoires were generated with immunoSEQ multiplex PCR, while TCRdb's copy carries only in-frame clones and drops some. The repertoire has 150,000 to 200,000 clones, approximately 79% of them found once; the top ten carry 2.5% to 3.5%. This sample was included in a study of blood T cell repertoires in COVID-19. J is TRBJ2-5 and V is TRBV20-1; possibly TRBD1 for D (5 bases). What was sequenced was peripheral blood. The clonotype originates from an elderly woman with acute or convalescent COVID-19. The CDR3 nucleotides are TGCAGTGCGGACAAAGAGACCCAGTACTTC. This encodes CSADKETQYF.